A selection of T cell receptor beta chains follows, all from one sample in a study of T cell repertoires in cytomegalovirus infection. One entry per CDR3 protein, called by TCRdb with MiXCR from the reads. This repertoire shows about 280,000 distinct CDR3 sequences, around 20% found once; its top ten account for roughly 19%. The antigens for these receptors are not known. The sample was cultured PBMCs, taken from culture after CMV antigen stimulation. The receptors were sampled from a human donor in good health (CMV status not recorded). Some clones in this sample may be carry-over from other donors' samples. Both conserved end residues are part of each CDR3. Fields, in order: D gene, J gene, V gene, clone size, CDR3 DNA, CDR3 protein. D genes are given only for firm matches. Clone size, where shown, is once, few, many, or a class for clones that have expanded.

d_call: TRBD2; j_call: TRBJ2-5; v_call: TRBV7-9; clone_size: few; cdr3_nt: TGTGCCAGCAGCTCGGGACTAGCGGGAGGGAACCAAGAGACCCAGTACTTC; cdr3_aa: CASSSGLAGGNQETQYF
d_call: TRBD1; j_call: TRBJ2-1; v_call: TRBV30; clone_size: NA; cdr3_nt: TGTGCCTGGAGGGGACAGGGCTCGGCCCAGTTCTTC; cdr3_aa: CAWRGQGSAQFF
d_call: TRBD1; j_call: TRBJ1-3; v_call: TRBV5-1; clone_size: NA; cdr3_nt: TGCGCCAGCAGCTGGGACCAGACAGGGGGTTTCTCTGGAAACACCATATATTTT; cdr3_aa: CASSWDQTGGFSGNTIYF
d_call: NA; j_call: TRBJ1-1; v_call: TRBV11-1; clone_size: NA; cdr3_nt: TGTGCCAGCAGCTTAGGGGACGGACGGGGGGGAACTGAAGCTTTCTTT; cdr3_aa: CASSLGDGRGGTEAFF
d_call: NA; j_call: TRBJ1-2; v_call: TRBV7-2; clone_size: many; cdr3_nt: TGTGCCAGCAGCTTGAGTGCGGGGGCGGGGATCTATGGCTACACCTTC; cdr3_aa: CASSLSAGAGIYGYTF
d_call: TRBD2; j_call: TRBJ2-5; v_call: TRBV5-6; clone_size: NA; cdr3_nt: TGTGCCAGCAGCCTTCGTAGCGGGAGGGCCCTGGAGACCCAGTACTTC; cdr3_aa: CASSLRSGRALETQYF
d_call: TRBD1; j_call: TRBJ1-1; v_call: TRBV5-6; clone_size: many; cdr3_nt: TGTGCCAGCAGCCGACCAGGGGGAATGACTGAAGCTTTCTTT; cdr3_aa: CASSRPGGMTEAFF
d_call: NA; j_call: TRBJ1-2; v_call: TRBV7-9; clone_size: many; cdr3_nt: TGTGCCAGCCGGAGGACAGACTCCTATGGCTACACCTTC; cdr3_aa: CASRRTDSYGYTF
d_call: NA; j_call: TRBJ1-1; v_call: TRBV4-1; clone_size: few; cdr3_nt: TGCGCCAGCAGCCCCAAAGAGGGGAAAACTGAAGCTTTCTTT; cdr3_aa: CASSPKEGKTEAFF
d_call: NA; j_call: TRBJ2-6; v_call: TRBV6-5; clone_size: few; cdr3_nt: TGTGCCAGCAGTTACTCCCAATCTGGGGCCAACGTCCTGACTTTC; cdr3_aa: CASSYSQSGANVLTF
d_call: NA; j_call: TRBJ2-5; v_call: TRBV4-3; clone_size: NA; cdr3_nt: TGCGCCAGCAGCCAAGAGGGATACTCAGAGACCCAGTACTTC; cdr3_aa: CASSQEGYSETQYF
d_call: TRBD2; j_call: TRBJ2-1; v_call: TRBV9; clone_size: NA; cdr3_nt: TGTGCCAGCAGCGTAGCCAGCGGGAGGGCGGATGAGCAGTTCTTC; cdr3_aa: CASSVASGRADEQFF
d_call: NA; j_call: TRBJ1-4; v_call: TRBV7-2; clone_size: large; cdr3_nt: TGTGCCAGCACCTCGGTTGGGGGTGATGAAAAACTGTTTTTT; cdr3_aa: CASTSVGGDEKLFF
d_call: TRBD2; j_call: TRBJ2-3; v_call: TRBV24-1; clone_size: NA; cdr3_nt: TGTGCCACCAGTGAGCGGGGGGGCTCCCTGGATACGCAGTATTTT; cdr3_aa: CATSERGGSLDTQYF
d_call: TRBD2; j_call: TRBJ2-1; v_call: TRBV13; clone_size: few; cdr3_nt: TGTGCCAGCAGCACGCTCCTTAGCGGGAGTTCCTACAATGAGCAGTTCTTC; cdr3_aa: CASSTLLSGSSYNEQFF
d_call: TRBD2; j_call: TRBJ2-2; v_call: TRBV19; clone_size: NA; cdr3_nt: TGTGCCAGTAGAAAAGACCGGGACTACAACACCGGGGAGCTGTTTTTT; cdr3_aa: CASRKDRDYNTGELFF
d_call: NA; j_call: TRBJ1-1; v_call: TRBV11-3; clone_size: few; cdr3_nt: TGTGCCAGCAGCCGCGGACGGACAAATGAAGCTTTCTTT; cdr3_aa: CASSRGRTNEAFF
d_call: NA; j_call: TRBJ2-3; v_call: TRBV20-1; clone_size: NA; cdr3_nt: TGCAGTGCTCCATCTACGGTTGCCGATACGCAGTATTTT; cdr3_aa: CSAPSTVADTQYF
d_call: NA; j_call: TRBJ2-1; v_call: TRBV12-3/TRBV12-4; clone_size: many; cdr3_nt: TGTGCCAGCAGTTTAGGCGGGACCTACAATGAGCAGTTCTTC; cdr3_aa: CASSLGGTYNEQFF
d_call: TRBD2; j_call: TRBJ2-6; v_call: TRBV6-2/TRBV6-3; clone_size: few; cdr3_nt: TGTGCCAGCAGTTCGGGACTAGCGGGAGTTGGTGGGGCCAACGTCCTGACTTTC; cdr3_aa: CASSSGLAGVGGANVLTF
d_call: NA; j_call: TRBJ2-1; v_call: TRBV12-3/TRBV12-4; clone_size: NA; cdr3_nt: TGTGCCAGCAGTTTAAGCGATGCGGGTCCGGAAGGGGGGCAGTTCTTC; cdr3_aa: CASSLSDAGPEGGQFF
d_call: NA; j_call: TRBJ2-5; v_call: TRBV12-3/TRBV12-4; clone_size: NA; cdr3_nt: TGTGCCAGCACCCGGCCCGGGTACCAAGAGACCCAGTACTTC; cdr3_aa: CASTRPGYQETQYF
d_call: TRBD1; j_call: TRBJ2-7; v_call: TRBV4-3; clone_size: NA; cdr3_nt: TGCGCCAGCAGCCAAGTAAAGGGGGCTGTCTACGAGCAGTACTTC; cdr3_aa: CASSQVKGAVYEQYF
d_call: NA; j_call: TRBJ2-5; v_call: TRBV6-5; clone_size: NA; cdr3_nt: TGTGCCAGCAGTTACTCTCGGTTCACAGGGTCAGAGACCCAGTACTTC; cdr3_aa: CASSYSRFTGSETQYF
d_call: TRBD1; j_call: TRBJ2-4; v_call: TRBV29-1; clone_size: NA; cdr3_nt: TGCAGCGTCAGCCCGGACAGGGTAAACATTCAGTACTTC; cdr3_aa: CSVSPDRVNIQYF
d_call: TRBD1; j_call: TRBJ1-1; v_call: TRBV7-2; clone_size: NA; cdr3_nt: TGTGCCAGCAGCGCGGGGGGGGAGGGGGCTCAGGCTTTCTTT; cdr3_aa: CASSAGGEGAQAFF
d_call: NA; j_call: TRBJ2-7; v_call: TRBV5-1; clone_size: few; cdr3_nt: TGCGCCAGCAGTTCCCAGGGTAACGTCCACGAGCAGTACTTC; cdr3_aa: CASSSQGNVHEQYF
d_call: NA; j_call: TRBJ2-5; v_call: TRBV7-2; clone_size: many; cdr3_nt: TGTGCCAGCATCCTCATTGGGGGAGAGACCCAGTACTTC; cdr3_aa: CASILIGGETQYF
d_call: TRBD2; j_call: TRBJ2-4; v_call: TRBV27; clone_size: NA; cdr3_nt: TGTGCCAGCAGTCTGGGGACTAGCCGGGACATTCAGTACTTC; cdr3_aa: CASSLGTSRDIQYF
d_call: NA; j_call: TRBJ2-5; v_call: TRBV7-2; clone_size: few; cdr3_nt: TGTGCCAGCAGCTTAGGCTTTATGAGAGAGACCCAGTACTTC; cdr3_aa: CASSLGFMRETQYF
d_call: NA; j_call: TRBJ2-1; v_call: TRBV27; clone_size: few; cdr3_nt: TGTGCCAGCAGTTTTCTAGCGCCTTTAAGCTCCTACAATGAGCAGTTCTTC; cdr3_aa: CASSFLAPLSSYNEQFF
d_call: NA; j_call: TRBJ2-5; v_call: TRBV27; clone_size: NA; cdr3_nt: TGTGCCAGCAGTTTAAGGCCGGCGAAAGAGACCCAGTACTTC; cdr3_aa: CASSLRPAKETQYF
d_call: NA; j_call: TRBJ1-2; v_call: TRBV7-2; clone_size: many; cdr3_nt: TGTGCCAGCAGCTCCCATTCGGCAGGGGTTCGGGGCTACACCTTC; cdr3_aa: CASSSHSAGVRGYTF
d_call: NA; j_call: TRBJ2-7; v_call: TRBV7-6; clone_size: few; cdr3_nt: TGTGCCAGCAGCTTAGCCCCGGCGGGCTCCTACGAGCAGTACTTC; cdr3_aa: CASSLAPAGSYEQYF
d_call: NA; j_call: TRBJ2-3; v_call: TRBV7-9; clone_size: many; cdr3_nt: TGTGCCAGCAGGCCAACAGGGCCCGATACGCAGTATTTT; cdr3_aa: CASRPTGPDTQYF
d_call: NA; j_call: TRBJ2-3; v_call: TRBV12-3/TRBV12-4; clone_size: NA; cdr3_nt: TGTGCCAGCAGAACGGAGTCCGGCACAGATACGCAGTATTTT; cdr3_aa: CASRTESGTDTQYF
d_call: TRBD1; j_call: TRBJ1-1; v_call: TRBV19; clone_size: few; cdr3_nt: TGTGCCAGCCAGACAGGGGATGCCACTGAAGCTTTCTTT; cdr3_aa: CASQTGDATEAFF
d_call: NA; j_call: TRBJ2-5; v_call: TRBV9; clone_size: few; cdr3_nt: TGTGCCAGCAGCGTAGGGGGCCGCCGCGGAGAGACCCAGTACTTC; cdr3_aa: CASSVGGRRGETQYF
d_call: NA; j_call: TRBJ2-1; v_call: TRBV15; clone_size: NA; cdr3_nt: TGTGCCACCAGCGATCACCCAAAAAGCATTGTGGGGTTTCCCCGGAATGAGCAGTTCTTC; cdr3_aa: CATSDHPKSIVGFPRNEQFF
d_call: NA; j_call: TRBJ2-1; v_call: TRBV7-9; clone_size: many; cdr3_nt: TGTGCCAGCAGCTTAGGGGCAGGCAACAATGAGCAGTTCTTC; cdr3_aa: CASSLGAGNNEQFF
d_call: TRBD2; j_call: TRBJ2-1; v_call: TRBV19; clone_size: NA; cdr3_nt: TGTGCCAGTAGTGCCCTAGCGGGAGTCCCCAATGAGCAGTTCTTC; cdr3_aa: CASSALAGVPNEQFF
d_call: TRBD2; j_call: TRBJ2-1; v_call: TRBV9; clone_size: few; cdr3_nt: TGTGCCAGCAGCGTGGGGAGGGCCTCCTACAATGAGCAGTTCTTC; cdr3_aa: CASSVGRASYNEQFF
d_call: NA; j_call: TRBJ1-4; v_call: TRBV30; clone_size: NA; cdr3_nt: TGTGCCTGGAGTCGAAAGGGGACAACTAATGAAAAACTGTTTTTT; cdr3_aa: CAWSRKGTTNEKLFF
d_call: TRBD2; j_call: TRBJ2-3; v_call: TRBV7-6; clone_size: many; cdr3_nt: TGTGCCAGCAGCTTAGCGGGAGGGCGTGATACGCAGTATTTT; cdr3_aa: CASSLAGGRDTQYF
d_call: NA; j_call: TRBJ2-5; v_call: TRBV12-3/TRBV12-4; clone_size: NA; cdr3_nt: TGTGCCAGCAGACGGGGGCGCGAAGAGACCCAGTACTTC; cdr3_aa: CASRRGREETQYF
d_call: NA; j_call: TRBJ1-1; v_call: TRBV27; clone_size: NA; cdr3_nt: TGTGCCAGCAGAGGCAGGTCTCCGAACACTGAAGCTTTCTTT; cdr3_aa: CASRGRSPNTEAFF
d_call: NA; j_call: TRBJ1-3; v_call: TRBV7-2; clone_size: many; cdr3_nt: TGTGCCAGCAGCTTACAGACCTCTTCTGGAAACACCATATATTTT; cdr3_aa: CASSLQTSSGNTIYF
d_call: NA; j_call: TRBJ1-6; v_call: TRBV28; clone_size: many; cdr3_nt: TGTGCCAGCAGTTTAGTACAGTCAAATTCACCCCTCCACTTT; cdr3_aa: CASSLVQSNSPLHF
d_call: NA; j_call: TRBJ1-1; v_call: TRBV7-2; clone_size: many; cdr3_nt: TGTGCCAGCAGCTTGGCAGAATACACTGAAGCTTTCTTT; cdr3_aa: CASSLAEYTEAFF
d_call: NA; j_call: TRBJ2-7; v_call: TRBV7-6; clone_size: few; cdr3_nt: TGTGCCAGCAGCTTAGCGATTCGACTCGGGGAAGACTACGAGCAGTACTTC; cdr3_aa: CASSLAIRLGEDYEQYF
d_call: NA; j_call: TRBJ1-1; v_call: TRBV12-3/TRBV12-4; clone_size: few; cdr3_nt: TGTGCCAGCAGGACAGGTTACACTGAAGCTTTCTTT; cdr3_aa: CASRTGYTEAFF
d_call: TRBD2; j_call: TRBJ2-1; v_call: TRBV11-3; clone_size: few; cdr3_nt: TGTGCCAGCAGCTCGGGACGGGGACTAGCGGGAGATCTGTCCTACAATGAGCAGTTCTTC; cdr3_aa: CASSSGRGLAGDLSYNEQFF
d_call: NA; j_call: TRBJ1-3; v_call: TRBV7-2; clone_size: few; cdr3_nt: TGTGCCAGCAGTCCCAGGGGAAACTCTGGAAACACCATATATTTT; cdr3_aa: CASSPRGNSGNTIYF
d_call: NA; j_call: TRBJ2-3; v_call: TRBV7-2; clone_size: NA; cdr3_nt: TGTGCCAGCAGCCCGCCATGGGGCGGGGTGGATACGCAGTATTTT; cdr3_aa: CASSPPWGGVDTQYF
d_call: NA; j_call: TRBJ1-1; v_call: TRBV6-1; clone_size: NA; cdr3_nt: TGTGCCAGCAGAATAAGGGCCGAGCCTGAAGCTTTCTTT; cdr3_aa: CASRIRAEPEAFF